These 20 T cell receptor beta chains were all obtained from the same sample, sequenced in a study of CD8+CD57+ T cells in acquired aplastic anemia. Genomic DNA served as template for TCR beta VDJ and CDR3 profiling. Each CDR3 protein is one row after TCRdb ran MiXCR on the reads. The sample lists a few hundred thousand distinct CDR3 sequences; around 72% were seen once. Material for sequencing was sorted CD4+, CD8+, or CD8+CD57+ T cells (not recorded which) from PBMCs. The receptors here all came from a human donor in good health, serving as a control.

This clonotype was seen repeatedly, ten times or more. The genes are TRBV20-1 and TRBJ1-2; 7 bases agree with TRBD1. Germline V gene lookup returns CDR1 DFQATT and CDR2 SNEGSKA (reference sequence). This CDR3 contains 14 residues. The V segment lost 2 bases and the J segment 0 bases; nucleotides outside the gene matches: 3. In nucleotides, the CDR3 is TGCAGTGCTAGACCGACAGGGACTAACTATGGCTACACCTTC. This sequence encodes CSARPTGTNYGYTF.

As concerns this clonotype: The junction departs from germline at one end; a sequencing error may be responsible. The chain employs TRBV7-2 and TRBJ2-7; D is ambiguous. CDR1 and CDR2 (germline): SGHTA, FQGNSA. The CDR3 length is 13 residues. The CDR3 region is CASSLVAGSEHYF. The CDR3 DNA is TGTGCCAGCAGCTTGGTGGCAGGTTCCGAGCACTACTTC.

In the case of this clonotype: The conserved phenylalanine or tryptophan normally closing the CDR3 is absent here, so this likely arose from a read error. The chain couples TRBV7-9 to TRBJ1-2; no reliable D call. This CDR3 is 13 amino acids long. Germline V gene data show CDR1 as SEHNR and CDR2 as FQNEAQ (reference sequence). Here the CDR3 reads CASSPGGFYCYTI. The CDR3 region has the DNA TGTGCCAGCAGCCCTGGCGGGTTCTATTGCTACACCATC.

The chain is built from TRBV6-2 or TRBV6-3 and TRBJ1-2; D is unclear. The CDR3 totals 15 residues. Germline V gene data show CDR1 as MNHEY and CDR2 as SVGEGT. V lost 2 bases, J lost 4 bases, and 14 bases lay in between. CDR3 DNA sequence: TGTGCCAGCAGTTACGAACCGCCAGAGGGCTATGGCTACACCTTC. It is translated as CASSYEPPEGYGYTF.

This clonotype was observed a few times. The V call is TRBV7-7, the J call TRBJ1-5; D gene unclear. CDR3 length: 13 amino acids. Germline V gives CDR1 SSHAT, CDR2 FNYEAQ (reference sequence). CDR3 loop: CATKVYSNQPQHF. CDR3 bases: TGTGCTACCAAGGTTTATAGCAATCAGCCCCAGCATTTT.

This clonotype was counted between two and nine times. The V and J genes are TRBV6-2 or TRBV6-3 and TRBJ1-1; D is possibly TRBD1 (6 bases). Germline V gives CDR1 MNHEY, CDR2 SVGEGT. Trimming took 5 bases from V and 0 from J, leaving 22 bases between them. The CDR3 consists of 18 residues. The CDR3 loop is CASSTTRTQQGLNTEAFF. CDR3 DNA sequence: TGTGCCAGCAGTACCACCCGGACACAACAGGGTTTGAACACTGAAGCTTTCTTT.

This clonotype has only a few counts. The chain uses TRBV19 and TRBJ1-1; 7 nucleotides agree with TRBD1. The germline CDR1 and CDR2 sequences are LNHDA and SQIVND (reference sequence). CDR3 length: 14 residues. The J segment lost 11 bases and the V segment lost 3 bases, leaving 12 bases of the junction unmatched. The CDR3 spells CASSMDRDRALAFF. CDR3 sequence (DNA): TGTGCCAGTAGTATGGACCGGGACAGAGCGTTGGCTTTCTTT.

The V gene is TRBV6-2 or TRBV6-3, the J gene TRBJ2-7, with 12 bases lining up with TRBD2. The CDR3 is made up of 15 amino acids. The V gene's germline CDR1 is MNHEY and CDR2 SVGEGT. The ends lost 3 bases at V and 7 bases at J; junction bases unmatched: 7. The chain's CDR3 is CASSYGLAGSKEQYF. The DNA of the CDR3 is TGTGCCAGCAGTTATGGACTAGCGGGGTCCAAAGAGCAGTACTTC.

V is TRBV7-8 and J is TRBJ1-5; 7 nucleotides line up with TRBD1. V lost 0 bases to trimming and J lost 2 bases; unmatched junction nucleotides: 7. Germline-derived CDR1 and CDR2 are SGHVS and FQNEAQ. The CDR3 is made up of 17 amino acids. The CDR3 bases are TGTGCCAGCAGCTTAGCTTCAGGGGGTGAGCGCAATCAGCCCCAGCATTTT. Residues: CASSLASGGERNQPQHF.

The chain links TRBV7-3 to TRBJ2-5, with D hard to call. Germline CDR1 is SGHTA and CDR2 is FQGTGA. The CDR3 consists of 17 residues. V was clipped by 4 bases and J by 7 bases, with 25 bases between them. DNA for the CDR3: TGTGCCAGCAGCTGTGTCTTGGTGAAGACAAAGTACTTGACCCAGTACTTC. The encoded protein is CASSCVLVKTKYLTQYF.

This clonotype has only a few counts. The chain couples TRBV25-1 to TRBJ2-3; TRBD2 agrees at 13 bases. Germline values: CDR1 MGHDK, CDR2 SYGVNS. The CDR3 runs to 15 residues. Trimming cost V 6 bases and J 10 bases; bases outside gene matches: 10. CDR3 region: CASSGLAGAGSAQYF. The CDR3 DNA reads as TGTGCCAGCAGCGGACTAGCGGGGGCGGGGTCGGCGCAGTATTTT.

Only one count was recorded for this clonotype. The chain carries TRBV7-2 and TRBJ2-1; possibly TRBD1 or TRBD2 for D (7 bases each). CDR3 length: 17 amino acids. CDR1 SGHTA and CDR2 FQGNSA come from the germline V gene. Trimming removed 0 bases from V and 1 base from J, with 13 bases in between. CDR3 nucleotide sequence: TGTGCCAGCAGCTTAGCTGGGGGGGACAGTTCCTACAATGAGCAGTTCTTC. Protein sequence: CASSLAGGDSSYNEQFF.

This chain links TRBV2 with TRBJ2-3; the D is unclear. Germline V gene sequence: CDR1 SNHLY, CDR2 FYNNEI. The ends were cut back, 8 bases at V and 2 bases at J, with 14 bases in the middle. The CDR3 is 14 residues long. The CDR3 DNA reads as TGTGCCAGCGCGGACCGTTCACTCACAGATACGCAGTATTTT. Protein sequence: CASADRSLTDTQYF.

This clonotype was seen only once. The chain uses TRBV5-5 and TRBJ2-7; D is ambiguous. The CDR3 covers 13 residues. Germline CDR1 SGHKS, CDR2 YYEKEE (reference sequence). Deletions cut 4 bases from V and 3 bases from J, with 11 bases between. The CDR3 reads CASSIEYNYEQYF. The CDR3 nucleotides are TGTGCCAGCAGCATAGAGTACAACTACGAGCAGTACTTC.

The rearrangement joins TRBV5-1 to TRBJ1-2; D uncertain. The V and J ends lost 0 bases and 7 bases respectively, with 13 bases between them. The CDR3 loop spans 14 amino acids. Germline loops: CDR1 SGHRS, CDR2 YFSETQ. The CDR3 sequence is CASSLGRLAAGYTF. The DNA for the CDR3 is TGCGCCAGCAGCTTGGGTCGACTAGCGGCTGGCTACACCTTC.

In this sample, this clonotype turned up once. V is TRBV2 and J is TRBJ2-7, with D possibly TRBD2 on 6 matching bases. V was shortened by 5 bases and J by 5 bases, with 13 bases between the two germline ends. Germline V gene data show CDR1 as SNHLY and CDR2 as FYNNEI. The CDR3 has 13 residues. In DNA form, the CDR3 reads TGTGCCAGCAGTTACTGGCGGGACGACGAGCAGTACTTC. Amino acid sequence: CASSYWRDDEQYF. Complete variable domain (other parts from reference TRBV2 and TRBJ2-7): EPEVTQTPSHQVTQMGQEVILRCVPISNHLYFYWYRQILGQKVEFLVSFYNNEISEKSEIFDDQFSVERPDGSNFTLKIRSTKLEDSAMYFCASSYWRDDEQYFGPGTRLTVT.

The J gene is TRBJ2-1, the V gene TRBV5-5; 8 nucleotides match TRBD2. The germline CDR1 and CDR2 sequences are SGHKS and YYEKEE (reference sequence). This CDR3 has 19 residues. After removal of 4 bases from V and 0 bases from J, the junction contained 15 bases not matched to a gene. The CDR3 is CASSLLPGTRRSSYNEQFF. The CDR3, as DNA: TGTGCCAGCAGCCTTCTCCCCGGGACTAGGAGAAGCTCCTACAATGAGCAGTTCTTC.

About this clonotype: One end of the junction is discordant with germline, which a read error may explain. V usage is TRBV2 and J usage is TRBJ2-3; 8 bases line up with TRBD2. CDR3 size: 15 residues. From germline, CDR1 is SNHLY and CDR2 FYNNEI. CDR3 loop: CASSREGGVTSKQFF. The CDR3 DNA reads as TGTGCCAGCAGCCGGGAGGGTGGGGTCACCAGTAAGCAGTTTTTT.

This clonotype has only a few counts. Because it lacks the conserved phenylalanine or tryptophan at the end, this CDR3 is likely a read error. No DNA is shown, since the ends of the CDR3 on it are uncertain; the CDR3 is the one TCRdb lists. The chain has TRBV9 and TRBJ1-6. The CDR3 region is 9 residues in length, termini included. Looked up from germline, CDR1 is SGDLS and CDR2 is YYNGEE. The CDR3 reads CASSVGGTD.

The CDR3 coding sequence is TGTGCCAGCAGCCGTAGCCGGGAAACTCGAACCGAAAAACTGTTTTTT. Amino acids: CASSRSRETRTEKLFF. V is TRBV5-4 and J is TRBJ1-4; unclear D gene. The CDR3 extends over 16 amino acids. The germline gives CDR1 SGHNT, CDR2 YYREEE (reference sequence). Trimming removed 4 bases at V and 8 bases at J, with 21 bases between.